This T cell receptor (beta chain) originates from a study of identical twins (TCRdb year 2016). For context, the study as a whole: To test whether fetal clonotypes persist, the study used deep sequencing on TCR alpha and beta repertoires from monozygotic twins, unrelated adults of various ages, and cord blood. Replicate twin experiments were performed at different times using different library preparation protocols to rule out contamination. What the authors observed across the whole study: Compared with coincidental sharing between unrelated individuals, out-of-frame TCR alpha sequences shared between twins had an excess of sequences with low generation probability. Abundant cord blood beta clonotypes carried fewer insertions; young adult naive repertoires showed a weaker similar trend, while memory repertoires showed none. Recombination models systematically underestimated out-of-frame TCR alpha sharing in monozygotic twins but agreed with sharing between unrelated individuals. A weaker excess of twin sharing was found in beta out-of-frame sequences because the signal-to-noise ratio was lowered by fewer shared sequences. Because the same donors could not be followed over many years, conclusions were based on cross-sectional statistical analysis. Invariant T cells such as MAIT and iNKT could partly confound zero-insertion analyses, though diverse VJ usage argued against this for most clonotypes.

Taken from cysteine to phenylalanine, the CDR3 has 16 residues. This entry keeps only the CDR3 DNA: 48 bases, framed from base 1. V is shortened by 5 bases, J by 3 bases, and the region joining them spans 20 bases. On this clonotype: Its antigen is not yet known. Qualities for individual bases were not recorded, and no much larger clone is one base off.

Libraries were made using 5' RACE. TCRdb records Illumina HiSeq 2000 as the sequencer. A universal primer binding site was introduced by template switching, and a unique molecular identifier was present in the final cDNA, enabling accurate counting of TCR cDNA molecules. Specific primers in the conserved constant-segment region were used to synthesize first-strand cDNA for the TCR alpha and beta chains. To control for contamination, every cDNA library carried two barcodes: a SMART-Mk sample barcode plus Illumina barcodes. TruSeq adapter sequences, together with Illumina sample barcodes, were added in two successive PCR steps. The Illumina HiSeq platform was used with custom primers to sequence TCR alpha and beta cDNA libraries. Under the source paper's analysis protocol: MiGEC was used to process raw reads and extract unique molecular identifiers, and MiXCR was used to find CDR3 positions. For each individual, recombination models were inferred using an EM algorithm with the repgenHMM and IGoR tools. The tcR package in R was used for shared clonotype analysis, with sharing normalized by the product of cloneset sizes. To study raw recombination without the effects of thymic and clonal selection, out-of-frame nonproductive sequences were analyzed. The public reads were run again by TCRdb, first through fastp at Q25 and then through MiXCR, and only productive beta chains were kept. Entries that share a CDR3 protein sequence are merged under the most common genes and DNA. TCRdb assigned the V and J calls; the authors' analysis was not used. The table for this sample lists a few hundred thousand distinct CDR3 sequences; more than 9% of them were counted only once. Of the sample, approximately 7.9% falls within the top ten clones.

Every donor was a healthy Caucasian. Three pairs of female monozygotic twins, all aged about 18 to 30 years, were included in the twin cohort. Positive isolation kits from Invitrogen were used to isolate the CD4+ and CD8+ T cell populations. The same specimen was also included in a second study, on yellow fever vaccine responses in identical twins. The second investigation adds: According to the authors, the vaccine-induced T cell response in identical twins seemed to be partly convergent and partly specific to each individual. The study precisely tracked vaccine-responding T cell clones in identical twins.

The chain is made from TRBV12-3 or TRBV12-4 and TRBJ2-7; tentative D gene TRBD2, with 6 bases matching. The source material was CD8+ T cells sorted from blood. This receptor was identified in a woman between 18 and 30 years old in good health. The DNA sequence follows: TGTGCCAGCAGTCCCGCGGGGCATGTCTCCTTCTACGAGCAGTACTTC. It translates to CASSPAGHVSFYEQYF.